This T cell receptor (beta chain) was recorded in a study of blood T cell repertoires in COVID-19 (dated by TCRdb to the early 2020s). About the study as a whole: Samples covering the acute and convalescent phases of COVID-19 were provided by collaborators in the United States, Italy and Spain. HLA class I and class II types, where available, came from metadata supplied by the sample provider rather than from assay-based typing. The prospective study material was composed of cDNA or gDNA derived from T cells, B-cell-depleted T cells, or PBMCs. The repertoires were released in a freely available public database intended as a resource for research on the immune response to SARS-CoV-2. The sample metadata nearly always contained a de-identified subject ID, COVID-19 status, age in years and sex. Subjects who had been exposed to COVID-19, were actively infected with it, or had recovered from it provided the deeply sampled blood TCRbeta repertoires that made up the dataset. The samples were drawn from two sources: the first 160 participants of the ongoing ImmuneRACE study, and 1,200 or so subjects contributed by 6 global collaborators.

Each collaborating institution followed its own protocols to collect whole blood in K2EDTA tubes. For TCRbeta analysis, collaborator samples were shipped as frozen whole blood, as isolated PBMCs, or as DNA extracted from either sample type. From its cysteine to its phenylalanine, the CDR3 spans 17 amino acids. Only the CDR3 portion is preserved as DNA: 51 bases, with reading frame beginning at the first base. The germline V gene encodes CDR1 SGHAT and CDR2 FQNNGV. After removal of 5 bases from V and 8 bases from J, the junction retains 16 bases not matched to a gene. The immunoSEQ Assay, a bias-controlled multiplex PCR, was used to amplify TCRbeta CDR3 regions from genomic DNA. The authors' pipeline ran thus. The number of nucleated cells in each sample was estimated from the amplification of reference gene primers within the assay. To quantify the absolute abundance of each unique TCRbeta CDR3 rearrangement, sequence reads were collapsed and filtered. For each sample, productive Simpson clonality was calculated by taking the square root of Simpson's diversity index across productive rearrangements. Not all clones reach the TCRdb copy of this immuneACCESS table, which keeps in-frame sequences only. Checked studies attribute under half of the gap to unresolved V genes and leave the rest unexplained. V and J calls and clone size are given by that table; D and trimming were obtained from the DNA. This sample comprises roughly 21,000 clones, 86% of them detected only once. Jointly, the top ten make up roughly 12% of the sample.

The paper as a whole reports these results and caveats: Clinical and demographic metadata were provided uncurated, with the amount varying by source and participant.

To note about this clone: Its cognate antigen has yet to be identified. Base-call qualities are not available, and no considerably larger clone is one nucleotide away.

The receptor was isolated from a woman of 80 years or more with active or convalescent COVID-19. Material: peripheral blood. The chain joins TRBV11-2 to TRBJ2-1; 9 junctional bases match TRBD2. CDR3 loop: CASSLMKGAGGGYEQFF. The DNA sequence is as follows: TGTGCCAGCAGCCTAATGAAGGGGGCGGGAGGGGGCTATGAGCAGTTCTTC.